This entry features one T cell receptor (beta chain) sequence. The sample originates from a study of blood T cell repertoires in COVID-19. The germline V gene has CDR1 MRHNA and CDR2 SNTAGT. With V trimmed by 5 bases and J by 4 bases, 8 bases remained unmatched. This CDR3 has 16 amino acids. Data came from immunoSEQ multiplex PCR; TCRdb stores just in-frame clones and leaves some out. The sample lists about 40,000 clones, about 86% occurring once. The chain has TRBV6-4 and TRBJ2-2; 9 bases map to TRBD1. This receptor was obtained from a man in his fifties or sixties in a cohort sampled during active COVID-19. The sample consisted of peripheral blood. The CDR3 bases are TGTGCCAGCAGTCAGAGGACAGGGGCGGCCACCGGGGAGCTGTTTTTT. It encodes CASSQRTGAATGELFF.